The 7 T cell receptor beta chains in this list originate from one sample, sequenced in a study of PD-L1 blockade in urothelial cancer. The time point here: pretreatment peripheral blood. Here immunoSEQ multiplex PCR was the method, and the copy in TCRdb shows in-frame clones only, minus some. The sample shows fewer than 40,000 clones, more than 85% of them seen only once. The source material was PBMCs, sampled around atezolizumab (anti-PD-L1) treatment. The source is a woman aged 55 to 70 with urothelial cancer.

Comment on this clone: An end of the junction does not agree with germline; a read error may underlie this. CDR3 nucleotides: TGTGCTAGCAGCACCCCCGAGGACAGAGCTGGGGCCAACGTCCTGACTTTC. This encodes CASSTPEDRAGANVLTF. V gene TRBV7-7 combines with J gene TRBJ2-6; D may be TRBD1 (6 bases). The CDR3 is 17 amino acids. The germline gives CDR1 SSHAT, CDR2 FNYEAQ (reference sequence).

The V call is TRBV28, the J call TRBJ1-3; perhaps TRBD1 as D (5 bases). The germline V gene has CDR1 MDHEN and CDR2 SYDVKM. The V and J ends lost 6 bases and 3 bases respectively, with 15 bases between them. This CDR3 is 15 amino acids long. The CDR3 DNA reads TGTGCCAGCAGGGACGTACTGGGGCTTGGAAACACCATATATTTT. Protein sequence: CASRDVLGLGNTIYF.

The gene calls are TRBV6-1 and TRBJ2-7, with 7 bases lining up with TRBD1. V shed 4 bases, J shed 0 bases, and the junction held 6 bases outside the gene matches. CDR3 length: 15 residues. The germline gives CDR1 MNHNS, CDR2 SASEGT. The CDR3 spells CASSVAGTVSYEQYF. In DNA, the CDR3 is TGTGCCAGCAGTGTTGCCGGGACAGTCTCCTACGAGCAGTACTTC.

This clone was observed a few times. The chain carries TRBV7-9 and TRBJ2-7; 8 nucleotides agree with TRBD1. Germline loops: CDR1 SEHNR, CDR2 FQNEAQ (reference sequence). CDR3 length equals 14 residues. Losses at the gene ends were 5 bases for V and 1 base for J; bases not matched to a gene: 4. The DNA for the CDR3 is TGTGCCAGCAGCAGGACAGGGTGGTCCTACGAGCAGTACTTC. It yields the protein CASSRTGWSYEQYF.

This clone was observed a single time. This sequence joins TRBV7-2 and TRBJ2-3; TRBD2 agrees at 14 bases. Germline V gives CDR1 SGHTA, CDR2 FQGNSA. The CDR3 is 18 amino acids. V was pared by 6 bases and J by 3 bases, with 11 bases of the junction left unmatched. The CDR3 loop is CASRPTSGRGGVTDTQYF. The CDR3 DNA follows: TGTGCCAGCAGACCGACTAGCGGGAGGGGAGGGGTAACAGATACGCAGTATTTT.

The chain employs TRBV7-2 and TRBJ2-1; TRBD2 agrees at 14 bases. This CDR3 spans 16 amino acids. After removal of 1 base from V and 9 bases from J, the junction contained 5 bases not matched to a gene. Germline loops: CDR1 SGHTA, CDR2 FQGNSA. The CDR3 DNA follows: TGTGCCAGCAGCTTAGAAGGGACTAGCGGGAGATTTGAGCAGTTCTTC. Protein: CASSLEGTSGRFEQFF.

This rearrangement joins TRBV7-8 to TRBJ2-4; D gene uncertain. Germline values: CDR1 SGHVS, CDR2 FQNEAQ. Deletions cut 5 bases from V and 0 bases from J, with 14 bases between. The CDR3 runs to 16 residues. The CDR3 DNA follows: TGTGCCAGCAGCCGCCCCGGTGATCTAGCCAAAAACATTCAGTACTTC. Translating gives CASSRPGDLAKNIQYF.